This T cell receptor (beta chain) is from a study of blood T cells in healthy people across ages. Each sample yielded at least 7 million isolated PBMCs. On this clonotype itself: The antigen is not known. At one end the junction does not follow the germline gene, possibly because of a read error.

Study outcomes and limitations: In older individuals, TCR beta diversity per million T cells was lower, falling roughly linearly with age.

Germline V lookup: CDR1 MNHEY, CDR2 SVGAGI. This CDR3 has 14 amino acids. A second PCR of 7 to 11 cycles used a sample-barcoded 5' primer and a J-beta primer mix. The template-switch adaptor, which had 12 random nucleotides, put a tag on each cDNA molecule. TCRdb called the 5' RACE reads again in MiXCR, with one record for every CDR3 protein. The table shows nearly 1 million distinct CDR3 sequences, with approximately 50% occurring only once. The sequence was collected from a woman aged 55-69 years in good health. Sequenced: blood. The V gene is TRBV6-5, the J gene TRBJ2-7; 8 bases align to TRBD2. The CDR3 region has the DNA TGTGCCAGCAGTTTTAGCGGGGCCTCCGACGAGCAGTACTTC. This translates into CASSFSGASDEQYF.